Presented here are 26 T cell receptor beta chains from one specimen sequenced in a study of cytomegalovirus exposure and HLA in healthy donors. Here immunoSEQ multiplex PCR was the method, and the copy in TCRdb shows in-frame clones only, minus some. This sample has tens of thousands of clones; 94% occur once, and the top ten carry about 0.6%. The sequenced sample was PBMCs. The receptors were sampled from a woman under 30 in good health and CMV-seronegative.

The chain is built from TRBV6-4 and TRBJ2-7; D is ambiguous. V was trimmed by 6 bases and J by 0 bases, leaving 3 bases between them. This CDR3 is built from 11 residues. Germline assignment: CDR1 MRHNA and CDR2 SNTAGT. CDR3 amino acids: CASRSSYEQYF. The CDR3 region has the DNA TGTGCCAGCAGGAGCTCCTACGAGCAGTACTTC.

Written as DNA, the CDR3 is TGCGCCAGCAGCTTTCAGGGTAAAAGGGGAAACAATGAGCAGTTCTTC. It is translated as CASSFQGKRGNNEQFF. The V gene is TRBV4-1, the J gene TRBJ2-1; tentative D call: TRBD1 (5 bases). V lost 5 bases and J lost 5, with 19 bases in between. Germline V gives CDR1 MGHRA, CDR2 YSYEKL. The CDR3 loop spans 16 amino acids.

V usage is TRBV27 and J usage is TRBJ2-7; TRBD2 agrees at 8 bases. Germline values: CDR1 MNHEY, CDR2 SMNVEV (reference sequence). V dropped 2 bases and J dropped 3; count of bases not matched to a gene: 9. The CDR3 has 16 residues. The CDR3 nucleotides read TGTGCCAGCAGTTTAAGGGTCGCGGGGGGCCGCTACGAGCAGTACTTC. It specifies CASSLRVAGGRYEQYF.

This clone was found a few times. The rearrangement joins TRBV7-9 to TRBJ2-5; 8 positions agree with TRBD1. This CDR3 spans 16 amino acids. The J segment lost 3 bases and the V segment lost 5 bases, leaving 11 bases of the junction unmatched. CDR1 SEHNR and CDR2 FQNEAQ come from the germline V gene (reference sequence). The CDR3 coding sequence is TGTGCCAGCAGCCGACAGGGGAGTTCGGCCAAAGAGACCCAGTACTTC. Translating gives CASSRQGSSAKETQYF. The full variable domain, completed using reference TRBV7-9 and TRBJ2-5, is DTGVSQNPRHKITKRGQNVTFRCDPISEHNRLYWYRQTLGQGPEFLTYFQNEAQLEKSRLLSDRFSAERPKGSFSTLEIQRTEQGDSAMYLCASSRQGSSAKETQYFGPGTRLLVL.

This clone was recorded once. The chain recombines TRBV11-2 with TRBJ2-7; 7 positions agree with TRBD1. The trim removed 7 bases at V and 4 bases at J, leaving 16 bases unmatched. This CDR3 is 16 amino acids long. Germline V gene lookup returns CDR1 SGHAT and CDR2 FQNNGV. The CDR3 is CASISTTRDSNYEQYF. In DNA form, the CDR3 reads TGTGCCAGCATTTCGACTACCAGGGACAGTAATTACGAGCAGTACTTC.

Remarks on this clone: Other DNA sequences in the same sample also yield this CDR3. The V gene is TRBV18, the J gene TRBJ1-6; 7 bases line up with TRBD1. The CDR3 covers 14 residues. After removal of 6 bases from V and 5 bases from J, the junction contained 4 bases not matched to a gene. Germline V gene lookup returns CDR1 KGHSH and CDR2 LQKENI. The CDR3 sequence: CASSRDRDNSPLHF. The CDR3 region has the DNA TGTGCCAGCTCCCGGGACAGAGATAATTCACCCCTCCACTTT.

The gene calls are TRBV9 and TRBJ2-3; 7 positions agree with TRBD2. The germline gives CDR1 SGDLS, CDR2 YYNGEE. The ends lost 1 base at V and 9 bases at J; junction bases unmatched: 14. The CDR3 extends over 16 amino acids. CDR3 in DNA: TGTGCCAGCAGCGTAACTCCTAGCGGCACGGGAGGCACGCAGTATTTT. Translation: CASSVTPSGTGGTQYF.

The chain employs TRBV4-3 and TRBJ2-2; D is perhaps TRBD1 (6 bases). Germline CDR1 LGHNA, CDR2 YSLEER. Trimming took off 0 bases at V and 8 bases at J, with 10 bases between the two ends. There are 14 residues in the CDR3. CDR3 nucleotide sequence: TGCGCCAGCAGCCAAGATTTAGGGGGTGGGGAGCTGTTTTTT. This encodes CASSQDLGGGELFF.

This chain uses TRBV19 with TRBJ2-7, with 13 bases lining up with TRBD2. The CDR3 has 15 amino acids. J gave up 3 bases and V 4 bases, and 3 bases lay outside the gene matches. Looked up from germline, CDR1 is LNHDA and CDR2 is SQIVND (reference sequence). The CDR3, as DNA: TGTGCCAGTAGTACCGGACTAGCGGGGGACTACGAGCAGTACTTC. Protein: CASSTGLAGDYEQYF.

This rearrangement joins TRBV5-1 to TRBJ2-5; TRBD2 matches at 7 bases. Germline assignment: CDR1 SGHRS and CDR2 YFSETQ. This CDR3 region has 16 residues. The junction had 13 bases not matched to a gene; V was cut back by 4 bases and J by 4 bases. The CDR3 loop is CASSPIISQRGETQYF. CDR3 in DNA: TGCGCCAGCAGCCCCATCATCAGCCAGCGGGGAGAGACCCAGTACTTC. The full variable domain, rest sourced from reference TRBV5-1 and TRBJ2-5, is KAGVTQTPRYLIKTRGQQVTLSCSPISGHRSVSWYQQTPGQGLQFLFEYFSETQRNKGNFPGRFSGRQFSNSRSEMNVSTLELGDSALYLCASSPIISQRGETQYFGPGTRLLVL.

The V and J genes are TRBV18 and TRBJ2-7, with 7 bases lining up with TRBD1. With V trimmed by 4 bases and J by 3 bases, 3 bases remained unmatched. This CDR3 is 13 amino acids long. Germline assignment: CDR1 KGHSH and CDR2 LQKENI. The CDR3 loop is CASSQGALYEQYF. The CDR3 coding sequence is TGTGCCAGCTCACAGGGGGCTCTCTACGAGCAGTACTTC.

This clone was seen a single time. This sequence joins TRBV5-1 and TRBJ1-4; D perhaps matches TRBD1 (5 bases). CDR1 is SGHRS and CDR2 is YFSETQ in the germline V gene. The CDR3 runs to 14 residues. The V end was cut by 3 bases, the J end by 0 bases, with 6 bases between. The CDR3 region is CASSWGATNEKLFF. The CDR3 DNA reads as TGCGCCAGCAGCTGGGGGGCAACTAATGAAAAACTGTTTTTT.

This clone was seen once. This chain uses TRBV9 with TRBJ1-1; no clear D. The CDR3 loop spans 15 amino acids. Trimming cost V 4 bases and J 0 bases, with 13 bases left between them. Germline V gives CDR1 SGDLS, CDR2 YYNGEE. CDR3 DNA: TGTGCCAGCAGCTCAGGAGAGCGGATGAACACTGAAGCTTTCTTT. Protein: CASSSGERMNTEAFF.

V is TRBV7-9 and J is TRBJ2-3; a weak D match, TRBD2 (6 bases). Germline V gives CDR1 SEHNR, CDR2 FQNEAQ (reference sequence). The CDR3 spans 17 residues. V was trimmed by 4 bases and J by 2 bases, leaving 19 bases between them. CDR3 region: CASSSNLLGLNTDTQYF. DNA of the CDR3: TGTGCCAGCAGCTCCAACCTGTTGGGACTTAACACAGATACGCAGTATTTT.

The V call is TRBV28, the J call TRBJ1-1; the match to TRBD1 covers 9 bases. With 7 bases clipped from V and 7 bases from J, the junction kept 10 bases outside the gene matches. CDR1 MDHEN and CDR2 SYDVKM come from the germline V gene. The CDR3 totals 14 residues. CDR3 coding DNA: TGTGCCAGCATTTGGACAGGGGCGAACGTTGAAGCTTTCTTT. Translated, it gives CASIWTGANVEAFF.

The chain's CDR3 is CASSGDSANYGYTF. The DNA for the CDR3 is TGTGCCAGCAGCGGGGACAGCGCTAACTATGGCTACACCTTC. V is TRBV5-5 and J is TRBJ1-2, with 7 bases aligning to TRBD1. CDR1 and CDR2 from the germline V gene are SGHKS and YYEKEE (reference sequence). The CDR3 extends over 14 amino acids. The junction had 3 bases not matched to a gene; V was cut back by 4 bases and J by 0 bases.

This chain uses TRBV7-9 with TRBJ1-3, with D hard to call. Germline CDR1 is SEHNR and CDR2 is FQNEAQ (reference sequence). The length of the CDR3 is 12 residues. Trimming cost V 2 bases and J 9 bases, with 8 bases left between them. The CDR3 region is CASSLLPSTIYF. In nucleotides, the CDR3 is TGTGCCAGCAGCTTATTACCCAGCACCATATATTTT.

V gene TRBV11-2 combines with J gene TRBJ1-6, with D tentatively TRBD1 (6 bases). The germline CDR1 and CDR2 sequences are SGHAT and FQNNGV. V lost 5 bases and J lost 5, with 13 bases in between. The CDR3 has 15 amino acids. The CDR3 nucleotides read TGTGCCAGCAGCCGAATAACAGGGAATAATTCACCCCTCCACTTT. Translation gives CASSRITGNNSPLHF.

This chain connects TRBV6-1 to TRBJ1-2; D might be TRBD1 (6 bases). The CDR3 totals 11 residues. Trimming removed 10 bases at V and 6 bases at J, with 12 bases between. The V gene's germline CDR1 is MNHNS and CDR2 SASEGT. CDR3 in amino acids: CAIQGRHGYTF. The CDR3 nucleotides read TGTGCCATACAGGGACGGCATGGCTACACCTTC.

The V and J genes are TRBV4-3 and TRBJ2-7; D is unresolved. The germline V gene has CDR1 LGHNA and CDR2 YSLEER. Trimming removed 4 bases from V and 3 bases from J, with 13 bases in between. The CDR3 covers 14 residues. For the CDR3, the DNA is TGCGCCAGCAGCCCGGGTGTTACGGGCTACGAGCAGTACTTC. It encodes CASSPGVTGYEQYF.

This clone is a singleton in its sample. The chain has TRBV18 and TRBJ2-7, with a tentative D call TRBD2 (5 bases). This CDR3 has 14 amino acids. The V gene lost 6 bases and the J gene lost 3 bases, with 15 bases spanning the gap. From germline, CDR1 is KGHSH and CDR2 LQKENI. The CDR3 bases are TGTGCCAGCTCCCCCCGGACGGGGATCTACGAGCAGTACTTC. It translates to CASSPRTGIYEQYF. The full variable domain, in which reference TRBV18 and TRBJ2-7 provide the parts outside the CDR3, is NAGVMQNPRHLVRRRGQEARLRCSPMKGHSHVYWYRQLPEEGLKFMVYLQKENIIDESGMPKERFSAEFPKEGPSILRIQQVVRGDSAAYFCASSPRTGIYEQYFGPGTRLTVT.

This clone was counted once. The chain joins TRBV9 to TRBJ1-2; 10 bases are a match to TRBD1. V was pared by 0 bases and J by 6 bases, with 2 bases of the junction left unmatched. The germline V gene encodes CDR1 SGDLS and CDR2 YYNGEE. The CDR3 sequence is 14 residues long. The CDR3 reads CASSVGQGANGYTF. CDR3 DNA: TGTGCCAGCAGCGTAGGACAGGGGGCGAATGGCTACACCTTC.

The rearrangement uses TRBV27 and TRBJ2-7, with 12 bases lining up with TRBD2. J gave up 2 bases and V 3 bases, and 8 bases lay outside the gene matches. Per germline, CDR1 MNHEY and CDR2 SMNVEV (reference sequence). This CDR3 has 17 amino acids. DNA for the CDR3: TGTGCCAGCAGTTTCACCCGGACTAGCGGGATACCCTACGAGCAGTACTTC. Translated, it gives CASSFTRTSGIPYEQYF.

The chain employs TRBV19 and TRBJ2-2; a possible D gene is TRBD1 (6 bases). The CDR3 runs to 17 residues. Germline V gene sequence: CDR1 LNHDA, CDR2 SQIVND (reference sequence). Deletions cut 5 bases from V and 1 base from J, with 17 bases between. DNA of the CDR3: TGTGCCAGTAGTTTGAGGTTCTGGACAGAGAACACCGGGGAGCTGTTTTTT. It translates to CASSLRFWTENTGELFF.

The chain recombines TRBV14 with TRBJ1-1, with 8 bases aligning to TRBD1. The CDR3 covers 16 residues. Trimming cost V 4 bases and J 5 bases; bases outside gene matches: 12. Per germline, CDR1 SGHDN and CDR2 FVKESK. The CDR3 nucleotides read TGTGCCAGCAGCCCCCTTGGACAGGGTCTCTATACTGAAGCTTTCTTT. It translates to CASSPLGQGLYTEAFF.

The J gene is TRBJ2-3, the V gene TRBV7-8; 9 bases match TRBD2. J was trimmed by 2 bases and V by 1 base; bases with no gene match: 4. The CDR3 is made up of 16 amino acids. Germline lookup yields CDR1 SGHVS and CDR2 FQNEAQ. The DNA for the CDR3 is TGTGCCAGCAGCTTAGTCAGCGGGGGGTACACAGATACGCAGTATTTT. It translates to CASSLVSGGYTDTQYF.